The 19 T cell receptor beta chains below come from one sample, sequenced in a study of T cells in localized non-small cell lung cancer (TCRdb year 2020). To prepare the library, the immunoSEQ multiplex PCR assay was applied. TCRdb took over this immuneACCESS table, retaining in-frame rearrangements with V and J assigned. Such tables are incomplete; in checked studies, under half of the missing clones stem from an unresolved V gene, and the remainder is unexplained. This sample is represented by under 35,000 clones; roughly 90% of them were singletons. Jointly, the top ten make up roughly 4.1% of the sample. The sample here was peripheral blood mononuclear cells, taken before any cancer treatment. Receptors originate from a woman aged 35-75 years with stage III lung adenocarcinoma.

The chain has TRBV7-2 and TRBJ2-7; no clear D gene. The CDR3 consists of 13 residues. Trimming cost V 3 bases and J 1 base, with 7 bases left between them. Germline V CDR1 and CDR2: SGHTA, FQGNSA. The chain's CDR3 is CASSFGRSYEQYF. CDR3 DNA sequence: TGTGCCAGCAGCTTTGGCAGGTCCTACGAGCAGTACTTC.

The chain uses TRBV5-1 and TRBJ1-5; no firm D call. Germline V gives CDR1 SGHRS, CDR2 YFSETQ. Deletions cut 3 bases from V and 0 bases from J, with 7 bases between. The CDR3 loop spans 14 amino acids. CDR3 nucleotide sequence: TGCGCCAGCAGCTACGGGGATAGCAATCAGCCCCAGCATTTT. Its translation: CASSYGDSNQPQHF. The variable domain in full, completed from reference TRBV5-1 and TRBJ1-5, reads KAGVTQTPRYLIKTRGQQVTLSCSPISGHRSVSWYQQTPGQGLQFLFEYFSETQRNKGNFPGRFSGRQFSNSRSEMNVSTLELGDSALYLCASSYGDSNQPQHFGDGTRLSIL.

CDR3 protein: CASSSRGLAGPPGFYEQYF. DNA of the CDR3: TGTGCCAGCAGCTCAAGAGGACTAGCGGGGCCCCCCGGGTTTTACGAGCAGTACTTC. The gene calls are TRBV11-3 and TRBJ2-7; TRBD2 agrees at 12 bases. V dropped 4 bases and J dropped 4; count of bases not matched to a gene: 17. CDR3 length: 19 amino acids. CDR1 is SGHNT, CDR2 YENEEA, per germline.

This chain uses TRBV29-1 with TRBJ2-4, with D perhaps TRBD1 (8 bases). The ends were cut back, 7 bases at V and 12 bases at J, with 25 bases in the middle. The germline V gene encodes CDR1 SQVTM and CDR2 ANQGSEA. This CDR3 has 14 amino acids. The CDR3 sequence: CSGAGEQGGTTQYF. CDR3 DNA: TGCAGCGGCGCTGGGGAACAGGGGGGGACTACTCAGTACTTC.

CDR3 nucleotide sequence: TGTGCCAGCAGAAGGACTAGTAGTGAGCAGTTCTTC. It encodes CASRRTSSEQFF. The chain employs TRBV5-6 and TRBJ2-1; 7 bases fit TRBD2. CDR1 SGHDT and CDR2 YYEEEE come from the germline V gene. The CDR3 consists of 12 residues. The V and J ends lost 5 bases and 9 bases, in that order; junction bases with no gene match: 5.

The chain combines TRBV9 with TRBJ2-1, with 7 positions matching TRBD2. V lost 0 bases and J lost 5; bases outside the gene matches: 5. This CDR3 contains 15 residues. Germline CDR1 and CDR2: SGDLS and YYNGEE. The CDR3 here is CASSVAIAGHNEQFF. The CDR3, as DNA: TGTGCCAGCAGCGTAGCTATAGCGGGTCACAATGAGCAGTTCTTC.

The CDR3 reads CASSLAGDAFF. The CDR3, as DNA: TGTGCCAGCAGCTTGGCTGGGGACGCTTTCTTT. The genes are TRBV5-6 and TRBJ1-1; tentative D call: TRBD1 (5 bases). The CDR3 consists of 11 residues. V was shortened by 0 bases and J by 11 bases, with 8 bases between the two germline ends. From germline, CDR1 is SGHDT and CDR2 YYEEEE.

CDR3 protein: CASSQDRRLAGTYNEQFF. Written as DNA, the CDR3 is TGCGCCAGCAGCCAAGATCGAAGACTAGCGGGAACCTACAATGAGCAGTTCTTC. The V call is TRBV4-1, the J call TRBJ2-1, with TRBD2 identical over 11 bases. After removal of 0 bases from V and 2 bases from J, the junction contained 6 bases not matched to a gene. Germline-derived CDR1 and CDR2 are MGHRA and YSYEKL. The CDR3 loop spans 18 amino acids.

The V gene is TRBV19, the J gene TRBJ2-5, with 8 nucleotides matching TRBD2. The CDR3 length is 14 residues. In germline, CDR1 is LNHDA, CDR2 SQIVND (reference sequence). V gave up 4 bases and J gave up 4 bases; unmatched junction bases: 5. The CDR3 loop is CASSTGTRGETQYF. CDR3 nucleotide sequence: TGTGCCAGTAGTACCGGGACTAGGGGAGAGACCCAGTACTTC.

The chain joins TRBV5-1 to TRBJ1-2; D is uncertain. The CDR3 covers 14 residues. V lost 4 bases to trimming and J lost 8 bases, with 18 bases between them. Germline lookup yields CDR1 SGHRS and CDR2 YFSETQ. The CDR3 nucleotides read TGCGCCAGCAGCCCTAATCCGGGTGCGTCAGGCTACACCTTC. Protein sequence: CASSPNPGASGYTF.

The CDR3 nucleotides are TGTGCCAGCCAAGGCCTAGAGGGTTTTAGCTCCTACAATGAGCAGTTCTTC. Its translation: CASQGLEGFSSYNEQFF. V gene TRBV28 combines with J gene TRBJ2-1; TRBD2 might be the D (5 bases). The germline CDR1 and CDR2 sequences are MDHEN and SYDVKM. The CDR3 has 17 amino acids. V was pared by 8 bases and J by 0 bases, with 20 bases between.

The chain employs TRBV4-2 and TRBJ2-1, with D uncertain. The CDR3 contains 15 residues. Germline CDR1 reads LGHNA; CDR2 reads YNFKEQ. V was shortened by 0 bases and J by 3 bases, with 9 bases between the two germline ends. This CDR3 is CASSQEVTNYNEQFF. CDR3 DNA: TGTGCCAGCAGCCAAGAAGTGACAAACTACAATGAGCAGTTCTTC.

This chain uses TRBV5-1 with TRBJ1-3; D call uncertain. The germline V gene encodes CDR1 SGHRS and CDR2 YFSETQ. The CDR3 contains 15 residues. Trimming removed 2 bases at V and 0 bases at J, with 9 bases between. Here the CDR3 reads CASSFGQSSGNTIYF. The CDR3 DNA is TGCGCCAGCAGCTTTGGTCAGAGCTCTGGAAACACCATATATTTT.

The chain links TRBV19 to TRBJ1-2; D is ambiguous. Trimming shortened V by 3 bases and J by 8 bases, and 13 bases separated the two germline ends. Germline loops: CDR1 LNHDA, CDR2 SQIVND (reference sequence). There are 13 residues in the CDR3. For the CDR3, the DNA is TGTGCCAGTAGTATTGGCACTGTTCCAGGCTACACCTTC. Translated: CASSIGTVPGYTF.

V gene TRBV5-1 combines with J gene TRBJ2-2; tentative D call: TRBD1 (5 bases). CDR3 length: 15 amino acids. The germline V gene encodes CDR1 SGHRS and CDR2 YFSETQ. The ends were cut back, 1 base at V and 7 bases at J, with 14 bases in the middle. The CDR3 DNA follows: TGCGCCAGCAGCTTGAGGTCTGGGGCGAACGGGGAGCTGTTTTTT. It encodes CASSLRSGANGELFF.

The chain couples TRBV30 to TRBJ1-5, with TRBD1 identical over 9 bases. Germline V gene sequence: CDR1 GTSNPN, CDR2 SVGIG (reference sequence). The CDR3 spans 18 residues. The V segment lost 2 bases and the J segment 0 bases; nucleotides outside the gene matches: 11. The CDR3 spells CAWSTRDRELGSNQPQHF. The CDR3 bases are TGTGCCTGGAGTACCCGGGACAGGGAGTTGGGTAGCAATCAGCCCCAGCATTTT.

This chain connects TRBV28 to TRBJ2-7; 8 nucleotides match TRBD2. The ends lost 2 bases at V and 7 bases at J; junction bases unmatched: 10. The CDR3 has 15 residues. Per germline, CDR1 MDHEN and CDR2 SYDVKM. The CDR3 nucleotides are TGTGCCAGCAGTTTAACCGGGAGGGCCATTTTAGAGCAGTACTTC. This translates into CASSLTGRAILEQYF.

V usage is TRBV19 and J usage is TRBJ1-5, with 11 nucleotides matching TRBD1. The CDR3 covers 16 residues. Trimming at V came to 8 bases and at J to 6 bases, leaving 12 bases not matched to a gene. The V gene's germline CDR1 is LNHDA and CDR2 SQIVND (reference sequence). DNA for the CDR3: TGTGCCAGTCAACCGGGGGGGACAGGGGGAAGTCAGCCCCAGCATTTT. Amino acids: CASQPGGTGGSQPQHF.

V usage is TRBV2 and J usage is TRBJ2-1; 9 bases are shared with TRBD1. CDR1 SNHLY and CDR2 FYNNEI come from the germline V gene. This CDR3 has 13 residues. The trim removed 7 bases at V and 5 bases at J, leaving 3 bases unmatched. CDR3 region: CASTRDRDNEQFF. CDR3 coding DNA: TGTGCCAGCACTAGGGACAGGGACAATGAGCAGTTCTTC.